The 23 T cell receptor beta chains presented below share a single source sample, sequenced in a study of blood T cell repertoires in COVID-19. Libraries were prepared by immunoSEQ multiplex PCR; TCRdb keeps only in-frame clonotypes and omits some of them. The table shows around 130,000 clones, with about four fifths occurring only once. The sequencing input was peripheral blood. These receptors were collected from a man between 35 and 55 years old with active or convalescent COVID-19.

The chain combines TRBV7-9 with TRBJ2-7; 7 positions match TRBD1. The CDR3 extends over 14 amino acids. Germline V gives CDR1 SEHNR, CDR2 FQNEAQ (reference sequence). V shed 5 bases and J 3 bases; nucleotides not matched to a gene: 7. CDR3 amino acids: CASSPDRESYEQYF. The CDR3 DNA sequence: TGTGCCAGCAGCCCCGACAGGGAGAGCTACGAGCAGTACTTC.

The chain carries TRBV25-1 and TRBJ1-2; 7 positions agree with TRBD1. This CDR3 has 13 residues. The V segment lost 3 bases and the J segment 8 bases; nucleotides outside the gene matches: 6. Germline loops: CDR1 MGHDK, CDR2 SYGVNS. The CDR3 nucleotides read TGTGCCAGCAGTGACAGGGGGAACCTCGGCTACACCTTC. This sequence encodes CASSDRGNLGYTF.

J is TRBJ2-3 and V is TRBV6-6; 8 bases map to TRBD1. Germline V gene lookup returns CDR1 MNHNY and CDR2 SVGAGI (reference sequence). J gave up 1 base and V 5 bases, and 2 bases lay outside the gene matches. This CDR3 is built from 14 residues. Here the CDR3 DNA reads TGTGCCAGCAGTCCGGGACAGGGCACAGATACGCAGTATTTT. Translation gives CASSPGQGTDTQYF.

The rearrangement uses TRBV6-5 and TRBJ2-2, with TRBD1 matching over 7 bases. V was pared by 2 bases and J by 4 bases, with 4 bases of the junction left unmatched. Germline V gives CDR1 MNHEY, CDR2 SVGAGI. The CDR3 is 15 amino acids. CDR3 region: CASSYLGTATGELFF. Written as DNA, the CDR3 is TGTGCCAGCAGTTACCTCGGGACAGCCACCGGGGAGCTGTTTTTT.

This clone was observed a handful of times. V gene TRBV5-1 combines with J gene TRBJ2-5; 7 bases are a match to TRBD1. V shed 0 bases, J shed 4 bases, and the junction held 0 bases outside the gene matches. The CDR3 contains 13 residues. Germline CDR1 is SGHRS and CDR2 is YFSETQ. The CDR3 loop is CASSLDRGETQYF. In DNA form, the CDR3 reads TGCGCCAGCAGCTTGGACAGGGGAGAGACCCAGTACTTC.

The chain recombines TRBV3-1 (or the pseudogene TRBV3-2) with TRBJ2-5; 8 bases map to TRBD2. Germline V gene sequence: CDR1 LGHDT, CDR2 YNNKEL (reference sequence). The CDR3 is 15 residues long. Trimming removed 4 bases from V and 6 bases from J; junction bases left unmatched: 10. DNA for the CDR3: TGTGCCAGCAGCCGCGGGGGGCACGAGGAAAAGACCCAGTACTTC. It codes for CASSRGGHEEKTQYF.

The sample holds one count of this clone. The rearrangement uses TRBV6-1 and TRBJ1-3; D ambiguous. The CDR3 is made up of 17 amino acids. Trimming cost V 4 bases and J 0 bases, with 16 bases left between them. CDR1 and CDR2 from the germline V gene are MNHNS and SASEGT. This chain's CDR3 is CASSGEATWSSGNTIYF. The CDR3 region has the DNA TGTGCCAGCAGTGGAGAAGCCACATGGAGCTCTGGAAACACCATATATTTT.

This clone occurred a few times. The chain couples TRBV24-1 to TRBJ1-1; possible D gene TRBD1, 5 bases. Between the trimmed V and J ends, which lost 6 bases and 2 bases, there was a span of 9 bases. The CDR3 is 13 amino acids. From germline, CDR1 is KGHDR and CDR2 SFDVKD. CDR3 loop: CATSQGPNTEAFF. The CDR3 DNA reads as TGTGCCACCAGTCAGGGCCCCAACACTGAAGCTTTCTTT.

The CDR3 here is CASSSTRTGLHTPNTIYF. CDR3 in DNA: TGTGCCAGTAGTAGTACTCGGACAGGGCTTCATACCCCCAACACCATATATTTT. The chain links TRBV19 to TRBJ1-3; 8 bases match TRBD1. The CDR3 is 18 residues long. The V gene's germline CDR1 is LNHDA and CDR2 SQIVND (reference sequence). Trimming removed 4 bases from V and 7 bases from J; junction bases left unmatched: 18.

This clone was found a few times. This rearrangement joins TRBV10-1 to TRBJ1-3; TRBD1 agrees at 7 bases. Unmatched junction bases numbered 4, after V lost 8 bases and J lost 0 bases. Germline V gene data show CDR1 as WNHNN and CDR2 as SYGVQD (reference sequence). The CDR3 totals 14 residues. For the CDR3, the DNA is TGCGCCAGCTCGGACAGGAGCTCTGGAAACACCATATATTTT. Its translation: CASSDRSSGNTIYF.

The gene calls are TRBV18 and TRBJ2-7; 10 bases agree with TRBD1. Germline V gene data show CDR1 as KGHSH and CDR2 as LQKENI. This CDR3 has 17 residues. V was pared by 3 bases and J by 5 bases, with 13 bases of the junction left unmatched. The CDR3 reads CASSPYLRDRGRNEQYF. CDR3 coding DNA: TGTGCCAGCTCACCGTATCTTAGGGACAGGGGTCGGAACGAGCAGTACTTC. The whole variable domain, filled in from reference TRBV18 and TRBJ2-7, reads NAGVMQNPRHLVRRRGQEARLRCSPMKGHSHVYWYRQLPEEGLKFMVYLQKENIIDESGMPKERFSAEFPKEGPSILRIQQVVRGDSAAYFCASSPYLRDRGRNEQYFGPGTRLTVT.

A few counts support this clone. This CDR3 is CASSYRQGGRRDEQFF. The CDR3 nucleotides are TGTGCCAGCAGTTACCGGCAGGGGGGAAGGAGGGATGAGCAGTTCTTC. The gene calls are TRBV6-2 or TRBV6-3 and TRBJ2-1, with TRBD1 as a possible D gene (7 bases). The CDR3 runs 16 residues. Looked up from germline, CDR1 is MNHEY and CDR2 is SVGEGT. V was shortened by 2 bases and J by 8 bases, with 19 bases between the two germline ends.

This clone has just one count. The genes are TRBV5-1 and TRBJ2-4; TRBD2 might be the D (5 bases). The length of the CDR3 is 18 residues. V lost 4 bases and J 4 bases, leaving 24 bases between the germline ends. Germline V gene lookup returns CDR1 SGHRS and CDR2 YFSETQ. This CDR3 reads CASSEAPGKVSVKNIQYF. The CDR3 DNA is TGCGCCAGCAGCGAAGCCCCGGGGAAAGTTTCAGTGAAAAACATTCAGTACTTC.

This chain connects TRBV4-2 to TRBJ1-4, with TRBD1 as a possible D gene (5 bases). This CDR3 region has 14 residues. Germline V CDR1 and CDR2: LGHNA, YNFKEQ. The ends were cut back, 1 base at V and 6 bases at J, with 9 bases in the middle. CDR3 DNA: TGTGCCAGCAGCCAAGGGACATGGGATGAAAAACTGTTTTTT. Translated, it gives CASSQGTWDEKLFF.

The chain has TRBV30 and TRBJ2-3; tentatively, D is TRBD2 (6 bases). This CDR3 contains 17 residues. The germline V and J ends were trimmed by 5 bases and 2 bases, with 23 bases remaining between them. Germline CDR1 reads GTSNPN; CDR2 reads SVGIG (reference sequence). The CDR3 DNA is TGTGCCTGGTATACGAGTGGGACTGGGCATTACACAGATACGCAGTATTTT. Protein: CAWYTSGTGHYTDTQYF.

V usage is TRBV19 and J usage is TRBJ2-3, with TRBD2 matching over 8 bases. Germline CDR1 reads LNHDA; CDR2 reads SQIVND (reference sequence). The CDR3 length is 15 residues. The junction had 7 bases not matched to a gene; V was cut back by 3 bases and J by 5 bases. The CDR3 reads CASSMASGGRDTQYF. CDR3 coding DNA: TGTGCCAGTAGTATGGCCAGCGGGGGCCGAGATACGCAGTATTTT. The full variable domain, completed using reference TRBV19 and TRBJ2-3, is DGGITQSPKYLFRKEGQNVTLSCEQNLNHDAMYWYRQDPGQGLRLIYYSQIVNDFQKGDIAEGYSVSREKKESFPLTVTSAQKNPTAFYLCASSMASGGRDTQYFGPGTRLTVL.

V is TRBV28 and J is TRBJ1-6, with D hard to call. Per the germline V gene, CDR1 is MDHEN and CDR2 is SYDVKM. This CDR3 comprises 14 residues. Trimming took 4 bases from V and 3 from J, leaving 7 bases between them. The DNA for the CDR3 is TGTGCCAGCAGTTCACAGAGCTATAATTCACCCCTCCACTTT. It specifies CASSSQSYNSPLHF.

The chain has TRBV5-1 and TRBJ2-7, with D perhaps TRBD1 (5 bases). V was clipped by 7 bases and J by 2 bases, with 10 bases between them. From germline, CDR1 is SGHRS and CDR2 YFSETQ. CDR3 length equals 12 residues. DNA of the CDR3: TGCGCCAGCTCGGACACGACCTACGAGCAGTACTTC. Its protein is CASSDTTYEQYF.

V is TRBV2 and J is TRBJ1-5; 11 bases match TRBD1. V lost 6 bases to trimming and J lost 6 bases; unmatched junction nucleotides: 4. The CDR3 loop spans 14 amino acids. Germline V gene lookup returns CDR1 SNHLY and CDR2 FYNNEI. In DNA form, the CDR3 reads TGTGCCAGCAGCCGGGACAGGGGGTCTCAGCCCCAGCATTTT. Translating it yields CASSRDRGSQPQHF.

The V call is TRBV4-1, the J call TRBJ1-4, with no clear D. The CDR3 totals 15 residues. V was shortened by 0 bases and J by 6 bases, with 11 bases between the two germline ends. CDR1 MGHRA and CDR2 YSYEKL come from the germline V gene. In nucleotides, the CDR3 is TGCGCCAGCAGCCAAGATTCCGTTACTTATGAAAAACTGTTTTTT. Protein product: CASSQDSVTYEKLFF.

This chain joins TRBV10-1 and TRBJ2-3; 8 bases map to TRBD2. CDR1 is WNHNN, CDR2 SYGVQD, per germline (reference sequence). The V and J ends lost 0 bases and 5 bases, in that order; junction bases with no gene match: 7. There are 16 residues in the CDR3. The CDR3 is CASSESRGGLEDTQYF. The CDR3 DNA reads TGCGCCAGCAGTGAGTCACGGGGGGGCCTTGAAGATACGCAGTATTTT.

Notes on this clone: This sample also contains other DNA sequences that code for the same CDR3. V usage is TRBV6-5 and J usage is TRBJ2-7, with D tentatively TRBD1 (5 bases). From germline, CDR1 is MNHEY and CDR2 SVGAGI. The ends were cut back, 2 bases at V and 4 bases at J, with 9 bases in the middle. This CDR3 has 13 residues. The CDR3 DNA follows: TGTGCCAGCAGTTACCCAGGGTCTTACGAGCAGTACTTC. Amino acids: CASSYPGSYEQYF.

The J gene is TRBJ2-2, the V gene TRBV9; D is possibly TRBD1 (6 bases). The CDR3 length is 14 residues. Germline V gene sequence: CDR1 SGDLS, CDR2 YYNGEE. The V and J ends lost 0 bases and 4 bases respectively, with 7 bases between them. The CDR3 reads CASSVGQATGELFF. CDR3 DNA sequence: TGTGCCAGCAGCGTAGGACAGGCCACCGGGGAGCTGTTTTTT.